Below, 27 T cell receptor beta chains from the same sample are listed, as sequenced in a study of T cells in Graves' hyperthyroidism and ophthalmopathy. The TCR beta CDR3 regions underwent amplification using RNA transcripts as the source. The TCR CDR3 first-round RT-PCR relied on the HTBI primer set. TCRdb reprocessed the multiplex PCR reads with MiXCR, giving one entry per CDR3 protein. The repertoire consists of about 600,000 distinct CDR3 sequences, with approximately 15% occurring once and the leading ten covering around 3.3%. The specimen sequenced was blood. These receptors were obtained from a woman in her 40s with Graves' ophthalmopathy.

This clonotype has a count of ten or more. The chain joins TRBV18 to TRBJ1-4; D is unclear. Between the trimmed V and J ends, which lost 2 bases and 4 bases, there was a span of 5 bases. Germline CDR1 KGHSH, CDR2 LQKENI. CDR3 size: 13 residues. The CDR3 DNA reads TGTGCCAGCTCACCAGGGATTAATGAAAAACTGTTTTTT. The encoded protein is CASSPGINEKLFF.

The chain employs TRBV20-1 and TRBJ2-1, with 8 bases fitting TRBD2. The CDR3 has 14 amino acids. Unmatched junction bases numbered 12, after V lost 5 bases and J lost 9 bases. The V gene's germline CDR1 is DFQATT and CDR2 SNEGSKA (reference sequence). Here the CDR3 DNA reads TGCAGTGCTTTACCCACAGCGGGAGTAGGTGAGCAGTTCTTC. Translation gives CSALPTAGVGEQFF.

This clonotype was found many times. The CDR3 protein is CASSHDRHNQPQHF. The CDR3 DNA reads TGTGCCAGCAGCCATGACAGACACAATCAGCCCCAGCATTTT. The gene calls are TRBV28 and TRBJ1-5, with D tentatively TRBD1 (5 bases). Between the trimmed V and J ends, which lost 6 bases and 3 bases, there was a span of 12 bases. This CDR3 is built from 14 residues. Germline CDR1 MDHEN, CDR2 SYDVKM.

This clonotype was seen ten or more times. The rearrangement joins TRBV5-1 to TRBJ1-5, with D unresolved. The CDR3 has 10 amino acids. CDR1 is SGHRS and CDR2 is YFSETQ in the germline V gene. Trimming pared 4 bases from V and 7 bases from J, leaving 3 bases between. CDR3 nucleotide sequence: TGCGCCAGCAGCCCACAGCCCCAGCATTTT. Translated: CASSPQPQHF.

This clonotype was counted ten times or more. The chain couples TRBV30 to TRBJ2-3; D unclear. CDR3 length: 16 amino acids. Looked up from germline, CDR1 is GTSNPN and CDR2 is SVGIG (reference sequence). The V end lost 2 bases, the J end lost 2 bases, and 17 bases lay between the germline ends. CDR3 nucleotide sequence: TGTGCCTGGAGTCCTCGGTACTATCCCTACACAGATACGCAGTATTTT. Protein sequence: CAWSPRYYPYTDTQYF.

This clonotype came up many times. The V gene is TRBV20-1, the J gene TRBJ1-6; the match to TRBD1 covers 12 bases. This CDR3 is 14 amino acids long. With V trimmed by 7 bases and J by 10 bases, 8 bases remained unmatched. Germline-derived CDR1 and CDR2 are DFQATT and SNEGSKA (reference sequence). The CDR3 here is CSVAGTGGVSPLHF. For the CDR3, the DNA is TGCAGTGTTGCCGGGACAGGGGGCGTCTCACCCCTCCACTTT.

This clonotype appeared many times. The V call is TRBV27, the J call TRBJ2-1; 11 bases agree with TRBD2. J gave up 10 bases and V 1 base, and 9 bases lay outside the gene matches. The germline CDR1 and CDR2 sequences are MNHEY and SMNVEV (reference sequence). The CDR3 has 16 residues. This CDR3 is CASSLLGTSGFKEQFF. Written as DNA, the CDR3 is TGTGCCAGCAGTTTATTGGGGACTAGCGGTTTCAAGGAGCAGTTCTTC.

As regards this clonotype: Given a much more abundant clone one base away, this may be a read error. The chain carries TRBV2 and TRBJ2-5; 8 positions agree with TRBD1. CDR1 and CDR2 (germline): SNHLY, FYNNEI. The V gene end was trimmed by 8 bases and the J gene end by 5 bases; junction bases not matched to a gene: 7. There are 13 residues in the CDR3. As DNA, the CDR3 is TGTGCCAGCTGCTACAGGGGGTGGGAGACCCAGTACTTC. Its translation: CASCYRGWETQYF.

This chain connects TRBV5-1 to TRBJ2-3, with 7 nucleotides matching TRBD2. The V segment lost 1 base and the J segment 0 bases; nucleotides outside the gene matches: 5. The CDR3 contains 16 residues. The V gene's germline CDR1 is SGHRS and CDR2 YFSETQ. The CDR3 region has the DNA TGCGCCAGCAGCTTGAAAGCGGGAACTAGCACAGATACGCAGTATTTT. This translates into CASSLKAGTSTDTQYF.

The chain couples TRBV30 to TRBJ2-7; D gene uncertain. This CDR3 has 13 amino acids. V was pared by 0 bases and J by 6 bases, with 12 bases between. Germline CDR1 GTSNPN, CDR2 SVGIG (reference sequence). In DNA form, the CDR3 reads TGTGCCTGGAGTGTACAACCGGGTTCCGAGCAGTACTTC. This codes for CAWSVQPGSEQYF.

This clonotype was observed many times. V is TRBV5-8 and J is TRBJ2-7, with TRBD1 identical over 8 bases. Germline V gene sequence: CDR1 SGHTS, CDR2 YDEGEE. With 4 bases clipped from V and 5 bases from J, the junction kept 11 bases outside the gene matches. This CDR3 is 15 amino acids long. CDR3 DNA: TGTGCCAGCAGCGGGAGACGGCAGGGGGCCCACGAGCAGTACTTC. Amino acids: CASSGRRQGAHEQYF.

This clonotype was detected many times. This chain links TRBV6-1 with TRBJ2-2; D gene unclear. The CDR3 is made up of 13 amino acids. Trimming cost V 5 bases and J 2 bases, with 6 bases left between them. Germline loops: CDR1 MNHNS, CDR2 SASEGT. CDR3 region: CASSSFNTGELFF. The CDR3 DNA follows: TGTGCCAGCAGTTCCTTTAACACCGGGGAGCTGTTTTTT.

About this clonotype itself: Germline and junction disagree at one end, which may indicate a read error. This chain uses TRBV27 with TRBJ2-7, with D tentatively TRBD1 (6 bases). CDR1 and CDR2 (germline): MNHEY, SMNVEV (reference sequence). The CDR3 totals 15 residues. CDR3 sequence: CVSSSAGADSYEQYF. CDR3 bases: TGTGTCAGCAGTTCGGCAGGGGCAGACTCCTACGAGCAGTACTTC.

The chain is built from TRBV6-5 and TRBJ2-2; 12 bases align to TRBD2. CDR1 and CDR2 from the germline V gene are MNHEY and SVGAGI. The CDR3 totals 19 residues. V lost 0 bases and J lost 1; bases outside the gene matches: 6. CDR3 nucleotides: TGTGCCAGCAGTTACTCCTTCCTAGCGGGAGGGATGAACACCGGGGAGCTGTTTTTT. Protein: CASSYSFLAGGMNTGELFF.

The table lists this clonotype with many counts. The chain couples TRBV18 to TRBJ2-3, with D perhaps matching TRBD1 or TRBD2 (5 bases each). Germline V gene data show CDR1 as KGHSH and CDR2 as LQKENI. V lost 3 bases and J 0 bases, leaving 10 bases between the germline ends. This CDR3 contains 15 residues. The CDR3 DNA is TGTGCCAGCTCACCTCGAGGGGCTAGCACAGATACGCAGTATTTT. Translated: CASSPRGASTDTQYF.

The V call is TRBV28, the J call TRBJ1-6; D possibly corresponds to TRBD1 (6 bases). CDR3 length equals 14 residues. V lost 5 bases and J 5 bases, leaving 10 bases between the germline ends. Germline lookup yields CDR1 MDHEN and CDR2 SYDVKM. The CDR3 DNA sequence: TGTGCCAGCAGTGTCGCAGGGGATAATTCACCCCTCCACTTT. Encoded protein: CASSVAGDNSPLHF.

This clonotype was counted ten times or more. The chain uses TRBV20-1 and TRBJ2-1; TRBD1 matches 8 bases. Germline values: CDR1 DFQATT, CDR2 SNEGSKA (reference sequence). The CDR3 sequence is 16 residues long. After removal of 5 bases from V and 0 bases from J, the junction contained 9 bases not matched to a gene. The CDR3 coding sequence is TGCAGTGCTGAACCCAGGGGGCAAGGCTCCTACAATGAGCAGTTCTTC. Its protein product is CSAEPRGQGSYNEQFF.

This clonotype was counted many times. This sequence joins TRBV6-1 and TRBJ2-2; 14 nucleotides line up with TRBD2. V gave up 5 bases and J gave up 6 bases; unmatched junction bases: 11. CDR3 length equals 18 residues. The germline V gene encodes CDR1 MNHNS and CDR2 SASEGT. DNA of the CDR3: TGTGCCAGCAGTCGGACTAGCGGGGGGCTTTTTCAATCCGGGGAGCTGTTTTTT. Translating it yields CASSRTSGGLFQSGELFF.

This clonotype was seen at least ten times. This chain connects TRBV7-6 to TRBJ2-1; D unclear. Germline V gene lookup returns CDR1 SGHVS and CDR2 FNYEAQ. The CDR3 loop spans 13 amino acids. V lost 4 bases and J 4 bases, leaving 8 bases between the germline ends. Here the CDR3 reads CASSSGRYNEQFF. The CDR3 region has the DNA TGTGCCAGCAGCTCCGGGCGGTACAATGAGCAGTTCTTC.

In this sample, this clonotype turned up many times. This rearrangement joins TRBV6-5 to TRBJ1-5; D uncertain. The V gene lost 0 bases and the J gene lost 0 bases, with 6 bases spanning the gap. The V gene's germline CDR1 is MNHEY and CDR2 SVGAGI. This CDR3 region has 15 residues. In DNA, the CDR3 is TGTGCCAGCAGTTACTCCAGATATAGCAATCAGCCCCAGCATTTT. It encodes CASSYSRYSNQPQHF.

This clonotype was picked up a small number of times. The V call is TRBV15, the J call TRBJ1-2, with no clear D. Trimming left V 3 bases short and J 7 bases short, with 9 bases between. The CDR3 length is 12 residues. Germline lookup yields CDR1 LNHNV and CDR2 YYDKDF (reference sequence). DNA for the CDR3: TGTGCCACCAGCAGCACTTCCCCTGGCTACACCTTC. Its translation: CATSSTSPGYTF. The full variable domain, rest sourced from reference TRBV15 and TRBJ1-2, is DAMVIQNPRYQVTQFGKPVTLSCSQTLNHNVMYWYQQKSSQAPKLLFHYYDKDFNNEADTPDNFQSRRPNTSFCFLDIRSPGLGDTAMYLCATSSTSPGYTFGSGTRLTVV.

The chain uses TRBV28 and TRBJ1-4, with D perhaps TRBD1 (5 bases). V was trimmed by 5 bases and J by 7 bases, leaving 14 bases between them. CDR3 size: 14 residues. Germline V CDR1 and CDR2: MDHEN, SYDVKM. DNA of the CDR3: TGTGCCAGCAGTCGAGGGGCATACGGTGAAAAACTGTTTTTT. Translated, it gives CASSRGAYGEKLFF.

The table lists this clonotype with many counts. This sequence joins TRBV5-1 and TRBJ1-5; D perhaps matches TRBD1 (5 bases). Trimming shortened V by 2 bases and J by 8 bases, and 11 bases separated the two germline ends. CDR3 length: 13 amino acids. Germline values: CDR1 SGHRS, CDR2 YFSETQ. CDR3 DNA: TGCGCCAGCAGCTTCACAGGTGAGGAGCCCCAGCATTTT. Protein: CASSFTGEEPQHF.

This clonotype was seen only a few times. The rearrangement uses TRBV10-3 and TRBJ2-7; D unresolved. This CDR3 is built from 17 residues. V was pared by 0 bases and J by 0 bases, with 15 bases between. Germline loops: CDR1 ENHRY, CDR2 SYGVKD. The CDR3 region has the DNA TGTGCCATCAGTGAGTCCATTTATCAGGCGAGCTCCTACGAGCAGTACTTC. Translation gives CAISESIYQASSYEQYF.

The rearrangement joins TRBV7-9 to TRBJ2-3; maybe TRBD1 (6 bases). The germline V gene has CDR1 SEHNR and CDR2 FQNEAQ (reference sequence). V dropped 3 bases and J dropped 6 bases, with 16 bases sitting between them. The CDR3 has 15 residues. The CDR3 spells CASSFQGGDLDTQYF. CDR3 DNA: TGTGCCAGCAGCTTTCAAGGGGGAGATCTGGATACGCAGTATTTT.

Regarding this clonotype: A read error may explain this, as a much larger clone is one base away. The gene calls are TRBV5-6 and TRBJ2-5, with 12 bases aligning to TRBD2. The CDR3 is 16 residues long. After removal of 4 bases from V and 4 bases from J, the junction contained 8 bases not matched to a gene. From germline, CDR1 is SGHDT and CDR2 YYEEEE. The CDR3 DNA is TGTGCCAGCAGCGAAGGACTAGCGGGATGGGTAGAGACCCAGTACTTC. Amino acids: CASSEGLAGWVETQYF.

There are a few counts of this clonotype. The chain is built from TRBV2 and TRBJ1-4; the D gene is possibly TRBD1 (5 bases). The CDR3 is 15 amino acids. The germline CDR1 and CDR2 sequences are SNHLY and FYNNEI. Deletions cut 2 bases from V and 2 bases from J, with 9 bases between. This CDR3 is CASSESGVTNEKLFF. The CDR3 nucleotides are TGTGCCAGCAGTGAATCGGGGGTTACTAATGAAAAACTGTTTTTT.